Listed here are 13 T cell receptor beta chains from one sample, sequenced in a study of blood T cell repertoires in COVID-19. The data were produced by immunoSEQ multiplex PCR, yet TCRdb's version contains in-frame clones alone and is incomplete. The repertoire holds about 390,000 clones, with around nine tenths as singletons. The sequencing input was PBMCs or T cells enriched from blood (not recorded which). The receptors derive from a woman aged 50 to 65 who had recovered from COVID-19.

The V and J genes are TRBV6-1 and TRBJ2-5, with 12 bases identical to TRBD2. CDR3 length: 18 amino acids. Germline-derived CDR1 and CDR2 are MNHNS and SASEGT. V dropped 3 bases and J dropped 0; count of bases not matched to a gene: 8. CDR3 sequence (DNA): TGTGCCAGCAGTGACCGGACTAGCGGGGTTATGTACCAAGAGACCCAGTACTTC. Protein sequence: CASSDRTSGVMYQETQYF.

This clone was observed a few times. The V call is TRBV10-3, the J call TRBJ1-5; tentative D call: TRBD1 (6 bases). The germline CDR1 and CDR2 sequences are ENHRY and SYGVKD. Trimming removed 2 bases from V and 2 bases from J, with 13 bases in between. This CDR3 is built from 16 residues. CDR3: CAISEAGGAGNQPQHF. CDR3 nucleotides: TGTGCCATCAGTGAGGCGGGGGGCGCTGGCAATCAGCCCCAGCATTTT.

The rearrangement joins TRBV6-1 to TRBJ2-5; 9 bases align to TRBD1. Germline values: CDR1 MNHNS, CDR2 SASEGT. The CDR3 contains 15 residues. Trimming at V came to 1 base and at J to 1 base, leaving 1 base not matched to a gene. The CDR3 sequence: CASSEGQGVQETQYF. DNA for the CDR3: TGTGCCAGCAGTGAAGGACAGGGGGTCCAAGAGACCCAGTACTTC.

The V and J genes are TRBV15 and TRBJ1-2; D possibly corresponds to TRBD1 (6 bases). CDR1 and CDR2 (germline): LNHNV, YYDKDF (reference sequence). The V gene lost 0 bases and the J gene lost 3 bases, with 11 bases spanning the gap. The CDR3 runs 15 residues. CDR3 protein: CATSREGDNYYGYTF. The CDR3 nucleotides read TGTGCCACCAGCAGAGAAGGGGACAATTACTATGGCTACACCTTC.

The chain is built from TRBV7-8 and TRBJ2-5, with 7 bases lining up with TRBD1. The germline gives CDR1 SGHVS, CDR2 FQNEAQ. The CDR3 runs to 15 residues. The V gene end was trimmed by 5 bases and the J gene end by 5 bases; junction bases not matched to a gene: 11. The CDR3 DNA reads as TGTGCCAGCAGCGCCCGACAGGGCCTGAGGGAGACCCAGTACTTC. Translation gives CASSARQGLRETQYF.

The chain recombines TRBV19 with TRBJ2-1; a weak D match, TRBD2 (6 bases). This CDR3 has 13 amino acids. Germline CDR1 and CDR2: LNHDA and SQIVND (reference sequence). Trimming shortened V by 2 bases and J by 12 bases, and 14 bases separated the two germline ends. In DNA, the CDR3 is TGTGCCAGTAGTATACTGGAGGGAAAGCGGCAGTTCTTC. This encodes CASSILEGKRQFF.

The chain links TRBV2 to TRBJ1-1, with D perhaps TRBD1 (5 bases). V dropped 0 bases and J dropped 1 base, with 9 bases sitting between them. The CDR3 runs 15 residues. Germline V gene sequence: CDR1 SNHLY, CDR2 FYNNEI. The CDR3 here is CASSEAVGGNTEAFF. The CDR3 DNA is TGTGCCAGCAGTGAAGCGGTGGGGGGGAACACTGAAGCTTTCTTT.

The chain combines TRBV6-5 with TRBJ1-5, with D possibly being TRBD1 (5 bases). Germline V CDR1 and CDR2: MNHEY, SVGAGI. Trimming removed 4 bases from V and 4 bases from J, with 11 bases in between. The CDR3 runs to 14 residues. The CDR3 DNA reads TGTGCCAGCAGTTCAGGGAACCAGAATCAGCCCCAGCATTTT. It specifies CASSSGNQNQPQHF.

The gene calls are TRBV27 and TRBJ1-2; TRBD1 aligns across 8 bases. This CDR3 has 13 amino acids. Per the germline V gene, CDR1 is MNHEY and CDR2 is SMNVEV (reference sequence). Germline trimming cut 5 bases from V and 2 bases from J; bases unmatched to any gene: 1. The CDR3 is CASSRQGNYGYTF. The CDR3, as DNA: TGTGCCAGCAGTCGACAGGGGAACTATGGCTACACCTTC.

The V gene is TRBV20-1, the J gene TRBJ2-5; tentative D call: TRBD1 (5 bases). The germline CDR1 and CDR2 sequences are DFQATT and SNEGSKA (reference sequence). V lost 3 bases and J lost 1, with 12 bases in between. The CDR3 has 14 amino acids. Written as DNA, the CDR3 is TGCAGTGCTAGTAGGCCAGGGCCCCAAGAGACCCAGTACTTC. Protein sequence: CSASRPGPQETQYF.

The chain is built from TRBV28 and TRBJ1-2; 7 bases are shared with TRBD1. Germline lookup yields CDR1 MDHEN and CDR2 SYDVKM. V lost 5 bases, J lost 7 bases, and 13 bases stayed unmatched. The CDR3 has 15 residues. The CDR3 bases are TGTGCCAGCAGTACGCCGTCAAGGGGGCTTGTTGGCTACACCTTC. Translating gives CASSTPSRGLVGYTF.

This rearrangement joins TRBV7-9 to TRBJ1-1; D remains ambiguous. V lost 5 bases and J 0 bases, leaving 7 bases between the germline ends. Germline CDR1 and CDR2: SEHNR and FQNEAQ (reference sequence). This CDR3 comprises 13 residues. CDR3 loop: CASSPPLNTEAFF. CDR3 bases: TGTGCCAGCAGCCCTCCGTTGAACACTGAAGCTTTCTTT.

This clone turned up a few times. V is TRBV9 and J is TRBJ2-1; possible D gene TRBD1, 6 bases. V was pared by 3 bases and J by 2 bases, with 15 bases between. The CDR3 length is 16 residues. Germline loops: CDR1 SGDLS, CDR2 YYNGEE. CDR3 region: CASSGNREVPYNEQFF. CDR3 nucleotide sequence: TGTGCCAGCAGCGGAAACAGGGAAGTCCCCTACAATGAGCAGTTCTTC. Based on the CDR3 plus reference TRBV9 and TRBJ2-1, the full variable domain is DSGVTQTPKHLITATGQRVTLRCSPRSGDLSVYWYQQSLDQGLQFLIQYYNGEERAKGNILERFSAQQFPDLHSELNLSSLELGDSALYFCASSGNREVPYNEQFFGPGTRLTVL.